This TCR beta chain is from a study of T-cell memory formation after mild COVID-19. On this clonotype: No antigen is known for it.

The CDR3 has 14 amino acids. Between the trimmed V and J ends, which lost 1 base and 4 bases, there was a span of 10 bases. Germline V gene sequence: CDR1 SEHNR, CDR2 FQNEAQ (reference sequence). Points from the study as a whole: Clones contracting across day 15 to 85 had a balanced CD4/CD8 profile; later expanding clones leaned CD4+.

Constant-segment-primed 5'RACE gave TCR alpha and TCR beta cDNA libraries with sample barcodes and UMIs. Each CDR3 protein is one row after TCRdb ran MiXCR on the 5' RACE reads. The sample comprises roughly 350,000 distinct CDR3 sequences, around 21% of which are singletons, and about 12% rests with the top ten. V and J are TRBV7-9 and TRBJ1-1, with TRBD1 as a possible D gene (5 bases). What was sequenced was PBMCs or a T cell subset sorted from them (not recorded which). The sequence derives from an adult woman who had mild COVID-19 (a few samples of this study predate the infection). Cell type and time point are not known. The CDR3 reads CASSLGGDGTEAFF. In DNA, the CDR3 is TGTGCCAGCAGCTTAGGGGGCGATGGCACTGAAGCTTTCTTT.